This entry lists 19 T cell receptor beta chains sequenced from one sample in a study of shared clonotypes between healthy human individuals. Generated by immunoSEQ multiplex PCR, the TCRdb table keeps only in-frame clones and is missing some. The sample records almost 700,000 clones, roughly 94% being singletons. CD45RO-negative, CCR7-positively selected cells formed the naive CD8 fraction, excluding terminally differentiated effector memory CD45RA+ cells. The source material was naive CD8+ T cells sorted from blood. Every receptor here comes from a man younger than 45 in good health.

The genes are TRBV30 and TRBJ2-1; the D gene is possibly TRBD1 (5 bases). Trimming pared 8 bases from V and 2 bases from J, leaving 16 bases between. CDR1 is GTSNPN and CDR2 is SVGIG in the germline V gene (reference sequence). The CDR3 totals 14 residues. The CDR3 here is CAGVRTRAYNEQFF. The CDR3 DNA reads as TGTGCCGGGGTTAGGACACGAGCCTACAATGAGCAGTTCTTC.

The chain uses TRBV7-9 and TRBJ2-7, with a weak D call TRBD1 (6 bases). CDR1 is SEHNR, CDR2 FQNEAQ, per germline (reference sequence). V dropped 5 bases and J dropped 4 bases, with 18 bases sitting between them. This CDR3 is built from 15 residues. The CDR3 DNA reads as TGTGCCAGCAGCCCCGTGACAGGCAGGTTTTACGAGCAGTACTTC. Protein product: CASSPVTGRFYEQYF.

This chain joins TRBV7-9 and TRBJ2-1; 8 bases map to TRBD2. This CDR3 is 15 amino acids long. The J segment lost 5 bases and the V segment lost 5 bases, leaving 8 bases of the junction unmatched. The germline gives CDR1 SEHNR, CDR2 FQNEAQ (reference sequence). CDR3 in amino acids: CASSISGSMDNEQFF. The CDR3 DNA is TGTGCCAGCAGCATCAGCGGGAGTATGGACAATGAGCAGTTCTTC.

The chain carries TRBV14 and TRBJ2-5, with 9 bases identical to TRBD2. The CDR3 runs to 18 residues. CDR1 SGHDN and CDR2 FVKESK come from the germline V gene. J lost 2 bases, V lost 1 base, and 11 bases had no gene match. CDR3 sequence: CASSQGVTASGKQETQYF. The DNA of the CDR3 is TGTGCCAGCAGCCAAGGGGTAACGGCTAGCGGGAAGCAAGAGACCCAGTACTTC.

This chain links TRBV18 with TRBJ1-1, with TRBD1 matching over 9 bases. This CDR3 contains 15 residues. The V segment lost 3 bases and the J segment 4 bases; nucleotides outside the gene matches: 6. CDR1 and CDR2 from the germline V gene are KGHSH and LQKENI. The CDR3 loop is CASSPRDREVTEAFF. DNA of the CDR3: TGTGCCAGCTCACCGAGGGACAGGGAAGTCACTGAAGCTTTCTTT.

The V gene is TRBV27, the J gene TRBJ2-5; 12 bases match TRBD2. The CDR3 loop spans 15 amino acids. Germline lookup yields CDR1 MNHEY and CDR2 SMNVEV (reference sequence). Trimming at V came to 6 bases and at J to 5 bases, leaving 7 bases not matched to a gene. As DNA, the CDR3 is TGTGCCAGCAGCGGGTCAACTAGCGGGAGGGAGACCCAGTACTTC. This codes for CASSGSTSGRETQYF.

J is TRBJ2-1 and V is TRBV30; D call uncertain. CDR1 is GTSNPN and CDR2 is SVGIG in the germline V gene (reference sequence). V was trimmed by 5 bases and J by 9 bases, leaving 8 bases between them. CDR3 length: 10 amino acids. Written as DNA, the CDR3 is TGTGCCTGGTACACGGGTGAGCAGTTCTTC. Amino acid sequence: CAWYTGEQFF.

This clone is a singleton in its sample. The chain employs TRBV6-5 and TRBJ2-7; 8 nucleotides line up with TRBD2. V lost 2 bases and J lost 5; bases outside the gene matches: 11. The CDR3 runs to 16 residues. The V gene's germline CDR1 is MNHEY and CDR2 SVGAGI. The CDR3 DNA reads as TGTGCCAGCAGTTACGGGATCATGGAGCGGGAGAACGAGCAGTACTTC. It yields the protein CASSYGIMERENEQYF.

This chain connects TRBV7-9 to TRBJ2-3, with D possibly TRBD2 on 6 matching bases. V lost 2 bases and J 1 base, leaving 13 bases between the germline ends. CDR1 and CDR2 (germline): SEHNR, FQNEAQ (reference sequence). The CDR3 length is 16 residues. The CDR3 sequence is CASSLMAGLRTDTQYF. CDR3 nucleotides: TGTGCCAGCAGCTTAATGGCGGGACTCCGCACAGATACGCAGTATTTT. Full variable domain (remainder filled in from reference TRBV7-9 and TRBJ2-3): DTGVSQNPRHKITKRGQNVTFRCDPISEHNRLYWYRQTLGQGPEFLTYFQNEAQLEKSRLLSDRFSAERPKGSFSTLEIQRTEQGDSAMYLCASSLMAGLRTDTQYFGPGTRLTVL.

This sequence joins TRBV2 and TRBJ2-7; D uncertain. CDR1 is SNHLY, CDR2 FYNNEI, per germline. Trimming took off 6 bases at V and 5 bases at J, with 11 bases between the two ends. This CDR3 is built from 12 residues. This chain's CDR3 is CASSSVSHEQYF. The CDR3 DNA follows: TGTGCCAGCAGCTCAGTATCGCACGAGCAGTACTTC.

The chain carries TRBV5-1 and TRBJ2-7, with D perhaps given as TRBD1 or TRBD2 (5 bases each). Germline lookup yields CDR1 SGHRS and CDR2 YFSETQ. V was pared by 0 bases and J by 5 bases, with 15 bases between. This CDR3 has 15 amino acids. The CDR3 sequence is CASSLVWDGRNEQYF. The CDR3 region has the DNA TGCGCCAGCAGCTTGGTATGGGACGGTAGGAACGAGCAGTACTTC.

This chain's CDR3 is CASTREAYQETQYF. The CDR3 bases are TGTGCCAGCACACGGGAGGCTTACCAAGAGACCCAGTACTTC. The chain carries TRBV6-1 and TRBJ2-5; 7 bases match TRBD2. V lost 7 bases and J lost 0; bases outside the gene matches: 5. The CDR3 is made up of 14 amino acids. Germline CDR1 is MNHNS and CDR2 is SASEGT.

V gene TRBV4-1 combines with J gene TRBJ1-3; D unclear. Germline V gene sequence: CDR1 MGHRA, CDR2 YSYEKL. Trimming took 1 base from V and 8 from J, leaving 21 bases between them. This CDR3 is built from 17 residues. The CDR3 DNA reads TGCGCCAGCAGCCAAGTGGCTGGCAGTACCCCTTCCGACACCATATATTTT. Translating gives CASSQVAGSTPSDTIYF.

V is TRBV6-5 and J is TRBJ1-5, with 7 bases fitting TRBD1. V was clipped by 2 bases and J by 7 bases; unmatched bases: 5. The germline gives CDR1 MNHEY, CDR2 SVGAGI. This CDR3 is 14 amino acids long. CDR3 protein: CASSYQGGGQPQHF. CDR3 in DNA: TGTGCCAGCAGTTACCAGGGGGGAGGACAGCCCCAGCATTTT.

Note on this clone: The identical CDR3 is also encoded by other nucleotide sequences in the sample. This chain joins TRBV7-8 and TRBJ1-5, with 8 bases lining up with TRBD1. The ends lost 5 bases at V and 2 bases at J; junction bases unmatched: 5. This CDR3 is 15 amino acids long. Germline CDR1 and CDR2: SGHVS and FQNEAQ. The CDR3: CASSPGTGGNQPQHF. The CDR3 DNA follows: TGTGCCAGCAGCCCGGGGACAGGCGGCAATCAGCCCCAGCATTTT.

The chain employs TRBV11-2 and TRBJ2-7; TRBD1 agrees at 12 bases. The germline CDR1 and CDR2 sequences are SGHAT and FQNNGV. The junction had 4 bases not matched to a gene; V was cut back by 3 bases and J by 7 bases. This CDR3 contains 14 residues. DNA for the CDR3: TGTGCCAGCAGCTTGGGACAGGGGGCGTGGGAGCAGTACTTC. Its protein product is CASSLGQGAWEQYF.

The rearrangement uses TRBV19 and TRBJ2-7; a possible D gene is TRBD1 (6 bases). Germline CDR1 is LNHDA and CDR2 is SQIVND (reference sequence). This CDR3 contains 15 residues. Trimming cost V 5 bases and J 2 bases, with 16 bases left between them. CDR3 nucleotide sequence: TGTGCCAGTAGTTTGACCATCCAGGGGACCTACGAGCAGTACTTC. Amino acid sequence: CASSLTIQGTYEQYF. Drawing the rest from reference TRBV19 and TRBJ2-7, the complete variable domain is DGGITQSPKYLFRKEGQNVTLSCEQNLNHDAMYWYRQDPGQGLRLIYYSQIVNDFQKGDIAEGYSVSREKKESFPLTVTSAQKNPTAFYLCASSLTIQGTYEQYFGPGTRLTVT.

This chain connects TRBV19 to TRBJ2-7; maybe TRBD2 (5 bases). This CDR3 is built from 14 residues. Deletions cut 3 bases from V and 2 bases from J, with 11 bases between. Germline CDR1 is LNHDA and CDR2 is SQIVND (reference sequence). CDR3 in amino acids: CASSMSGTTYEQYF. The DNA of the CDR3 is TGTGCCAGTAGTATGAGCGGCACCACCTACGAGCAGTACTTC.

The chain recombines TRBV15 with TRBJ2-7; no reliable D call. The CDR3 is 15 amino acids. V shed 1 base and J shed 3 bases, with 13 bases lying between them. CDR1 is LNHNV, CDR2 YYDKDF, per germline (reference sequence). The CDR3 reads CATSRGVSANYEQYF. The CDR3 DNA reads TGTGCCACCAGCAGAGGCGTCAGCGCCAACTACGAGCAGTACTTC.